The table lists the clone carrying this T cell receptor beta chain with many counts. Trimming cost V 4 bases and J 2 bases, with 13 bases left between them. This CDR3 comprises 14 residues. Germline CDR1 is SGDLS and CDR2 is YYNGEE. The data were taken from a study of T cell repertoires in cytomegalovirus infection. Using its own MiXCR run on the reads, TCRdb lists one record per CDR3 protein. Of roughly 81,000 distinct CDR3 sequences in the sample, more than 3% were seen once. Sequencing used PBMCs. This TCR came from a human donor in good health (CMV status not recorded). Some clones in this sample may be carry-over from other donors' samples. The chain has TRBV9 and TRBJ2-7; D might be TRBD1 (6 bases). The CDR3: CASSPQGSTYEQYF. For the CDR3, the DNA is TGTGCCAGCAGCCCACAGGGCAGTACCTACGAGCAGTACTTC.